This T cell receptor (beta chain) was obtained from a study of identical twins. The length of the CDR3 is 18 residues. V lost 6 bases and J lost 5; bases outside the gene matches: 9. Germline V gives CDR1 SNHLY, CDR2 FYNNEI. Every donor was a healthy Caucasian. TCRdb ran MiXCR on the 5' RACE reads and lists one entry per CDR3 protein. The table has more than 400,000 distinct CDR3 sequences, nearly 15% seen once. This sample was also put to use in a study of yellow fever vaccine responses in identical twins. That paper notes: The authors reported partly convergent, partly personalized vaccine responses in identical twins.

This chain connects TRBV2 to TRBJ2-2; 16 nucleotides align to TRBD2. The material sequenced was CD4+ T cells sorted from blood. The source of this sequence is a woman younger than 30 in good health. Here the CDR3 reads CASSPPGLAGGPTGELFF. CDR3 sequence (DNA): TGTGCCAGCAGCCCCCCGGGACTAGCGGGAGGGCCTACCGGGGAGCTGTTTTTT.